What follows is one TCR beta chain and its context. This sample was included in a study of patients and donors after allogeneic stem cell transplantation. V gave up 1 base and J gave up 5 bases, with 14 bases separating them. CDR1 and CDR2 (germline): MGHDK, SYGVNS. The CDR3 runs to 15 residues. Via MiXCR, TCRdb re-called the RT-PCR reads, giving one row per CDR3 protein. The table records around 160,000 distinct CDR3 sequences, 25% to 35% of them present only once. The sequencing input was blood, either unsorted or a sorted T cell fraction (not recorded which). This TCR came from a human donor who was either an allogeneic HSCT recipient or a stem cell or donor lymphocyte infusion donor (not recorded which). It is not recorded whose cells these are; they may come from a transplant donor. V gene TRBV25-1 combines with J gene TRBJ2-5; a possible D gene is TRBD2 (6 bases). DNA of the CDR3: TGTGCCAGCAGTGAATTAGGCGGGGCCGGGGAGACCCAGTACTTC. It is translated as CASSELGGAGETQYF.